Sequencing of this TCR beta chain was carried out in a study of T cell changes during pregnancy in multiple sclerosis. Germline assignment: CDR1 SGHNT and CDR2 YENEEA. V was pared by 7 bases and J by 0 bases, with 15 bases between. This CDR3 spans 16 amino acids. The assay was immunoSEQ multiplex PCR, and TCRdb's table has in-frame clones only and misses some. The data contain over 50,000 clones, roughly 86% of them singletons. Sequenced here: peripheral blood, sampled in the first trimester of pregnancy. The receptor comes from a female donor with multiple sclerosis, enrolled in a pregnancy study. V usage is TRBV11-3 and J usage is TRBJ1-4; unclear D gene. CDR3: CASTFSPIATNEKLFF. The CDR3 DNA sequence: TGTGCCAGCACCTTCTCGCCTATCGCAACTAATGAAAAACTGTTTTTT.